These 13 T cell receptor beta chains share one sample of origin, sequenced in a study of OX40 agonist ivuxolimab in advanced cancers. Clones were read by immunoSEQ multiplex PCR, and TCRdb kept only the in-frame ones, dropping some. Among under 100,000 clones listed, 80% to 90% were seen once. This sample comprised CD4+ or CD8+ T cells sorted from blood, obtained in a trial of the OX40 agonist ivuxolimab. These receptors all stem from an adult with an advanced solid tumor such as melanoma, head and neck, liver or kidney cancer.

Sample share makes this clone medium-sized. The rearrangement uses TRBV5-1 and TRBJ1-3; perhaps TRBD1 as D (6 bases). The CDR3 has 15 amino acids. The germline V gene encodes CDR1 SGHRS and CDR2 YFSETQ. Trimming pared 4 bases from V and 4 bases from J, leaving 15 bases between. CDR3 residues: CASSLTGTSGNTIYF. CDR3 sequence (DNA): TGCGCCAGCAGCCTAACAGGGACATCCGGAAACACCATATATTTT.

The chain carries TRBV10-2 and TRBJ2-3, with TRBD2 identical over 9 bases. The ends lost 8 bases at V and 2 bases at J; junction bases unmatched: 8. CDR3 size: 15 residues. Germline CDR1 WSHSY, CDR2 SAAADI. The CDR3 protein is CASARTSDYTDTQYF. DNA of the CDR3: TGCGCCAGCGCCCGGACTAGCGACTACACAGATACGCAGTATTTT.

The chain employs TRBV4-3 and TRBJ1-5; tentatively, D is TRBD1 (6 bases). V lost 1 base and J 2 bases, leaving 21 bases between the germline ends. CDR1 is LGHNA, CDR2 YSLEER, per germline. There are 19 residues in the CDR3. The CDR3, as DNA: TGCGCCAGCAGCCAAGGGCTGGGGGCAACCGGGGTTGGCAATCAGCCCCAGCATTTT. Amino acids: CASSQGLGATGVGNQPQHF.

The genes are TRBV30 and TRBJ1-1; possibly TRBD1 for D (5 bases). The germline gives CDR1 GTSNPN, CDR2 SVGIG (reference sequence). V was clipped by 0 bases and J by 2 bases, with 16 bases between them. This CDR3 comprises 16 residues. The CDR3 sequence: CAWSVLEEGPNTEAFF. The CDR3 region has the DNA TGTGCCTGGAGTGTACTAGAGGAGGGGCCAAACACTGAAGCTTTCTTT.

The rearrangement joins TRBV11-2 to TRBJ2-7; 9 nucleotides match TRBD1. The germline V gene has CDR1 SGHAT and CDR2 FQNNGV. The ends lost 1 base at V and 3 bases at J; junction bases unmatched: 16. The CDR3 runs 19 residues. CDR3: CASSLVLAFGTGHFYEQYF. The CDR3 DNA is TGTGCCAGCAGCTTAGTCCTCGCCTTTGGGACAGGGCATTTCTACGAGCAGTACTTC.

The rearrangement uses TRBV10-3 and TRBJ2-7; 9 bases match TRBD1. J was trimmed by 2 bases and V by 9 bases; bases with no gene match: 2. CDR1 is ENHRY, CDR2 SYGVKD, per germline. This CDR3 is 12 amino acids long. CDR3 nucleotides: TGTGCCATTCGGGACAGGGCCTACGAGCAGTACTTC. Its protein is CAIRDRAYEQYF.

V is TRBV18 and J is TRBJ1-2; D might be TRBD1 (5 bases). Per germline, CDR1 KGHSH and CDR2 LQKENI. This CDR3 has 13 amino acids. Trimming removed 3 bases at V and 8 bases at J, with 13 bases between. The CDR3 loop is CASSPTDSRGYTF. CDR3 DNA sequence: TGTGCCAGCTCACCTACCGACAGTCGAGGCTACACCTTC.

The chain is built from TRBV5-1 and TRBJ2-1; D is perhaps TRBD1 (6 bases). Germline V CDR1 and CDR2: SGHRS, YFSETQ. Trimming cost V 4 bases and J 0 bases, with 11 bases left between them. The CDR3 is 15 residues long. The CDR3: CASSPGQSSYNEQFF. CDR3 sequence (DNA): TGCGCCAGCAGCCCCGGACAGAGCTCCTACAATGAGCAGTTCTTC.

This sequence joins TRBV27 and TRBJ2-7; no firm D call. Trimming shortened V by 4 bases and J by 3 bases, and 10 bases separated the two germline ends. CDR3 length equals 13 residues. Germline assignment: CDR1 MNHEY and CDR2 SMNVEV (reference sequence). This CDR3 is CASSSAGYYEQYF. CDR3 in DNA: TGTGCCAGCAGTTCGGCCGGATACTACGAGCAGTACTTC.

This chain connects TRBV5-1 to TRBJ1-6, with 9 bases matching TRBD1. Per the germline V gene, CDR1 is SGHRS and CDR2 is YFSETQ. The ends lost 1 base at V and 10 bases at J; junction bases unmatched: 6. The CDR3 has 15 amino acids. Written as DNA, the CDR3 is TGCGCCAGCAGCTTGAACGGGGACAGGGTCTCACCCCTCCACTTT. It encodes CASSLNGDRVSPLHF.

A single count supports this clone. This chain links TRBV9 with TRBJ2-7; D is possibly TRBD2 (5 bases). CDR1 and CDR2 (germline): SGDLS, YYNGEE. CDR3 length: 15 residues. The ends were cut back, 4 bases at V and 6 bases at J, with 20 bases in the middle. The CDR3 here is CASSPRTSGSLEQYF. CDR3 DNA sequence: TGTGCCAGCAGCCCCCGGACTTCTGGGAGTCTCGAGCAGTACTTC.

This clone has only one observation. V and J are TRBV5-8 and TRBJ2-7; 7 bases line up with TRBD2. V lost 4 bases and J lost 1; bases outside the gene matches: 8. The CDR3 loop spans 15 amino acids. CDR1 is SGHTS and CDR2 is YDEGEE in the germline V gene. CDR3 in amino acids: CASSSGTQGSYEQYF. The CDR3 DNA is TGTGCCAGCAGCAGCGGGACCCAAGGGTCCTACGAGCAGTACTTC.

The CDR3 sequence is CASSPRRGGQETQYF. The DNA for the CDR3 is TGTGCCAGCAGCCCTCGTCGAGGGGGTCAGGAGACCCAGTACTTC. This chain joins TRBV7-2 and TRBJ2-5; D may be TRBD1 (6 bases). V was cut by 5 bases and J by 5 bases, with 18 bases left in between. Germline V gene data show CDR1 as SGHTA and CDR2 as FQGNSA. The CDR3 extends over 15 amino acids.